Each of the 14 T cell receptor beta chains below was sequenced from the same sample in a study of blood T cell repertoires in COVID-19. The table came from immunoSEQ multiplex PCR; TCRdb's copy has only in-frame clones and leaves some out. The sample carries 250,000 or so clones, about four fifths recorded once. Input material: peripheral blood. These receptors all stem from a woman between 18 and 29 years old with acute or convalescent COVID-19.

This rearrangement joins TRBV10-3 to TRBJ2-4; TRBD2 matches at 8 bases. The CDR3 is 17 amino acids. V shed 1 base and J 1 base; nucleotides not matched to a gene: 6. The germline CDR1 and CDR2 sequences are ENHRY and SYGVKD. CDR3 bases: TGTGCCATCAGTGAGTATGGCGGGAGGACTGCCAAAAACATTCAGTACTTC. The encoded protein is CAISEYGGRTAKNIQYF.

The rearrangement joins TRBV5-6 to TRBJ2-3, with D uncertain. V shed 2 bases and J shed 5 bases, with 9 bases lying between them. Germline CDR1 SGHDT, CDR2 YYEEEE. CDR3 length: 13 residues. CDR3 sequence: CASSLSPGDTQYF. CDR3 sequence (DNA): TGTGCCAGCAGCTTATCTCCAGGAGATACGCAGTATTTT.

This chain links TRBV19 with TRBJ1-5, with TRBD1 identical over 7 bases. CDR3 length: 14 residues. Germline CDR1 reads LNHDA; CDR2 reads SQIVND (reference sequence). Germline trimming cut 5 bases from V and 4 bases from J; bases unmatched to any gene: 5. The DNA of the CDR3 is TGTGCCAGTAGTCTCCGGGACAGTAATCAGCCCCAGCATTTT. Amino acid sequence: CASSLRDSNQPQHF.

The chain's CDR3 is CASSQNRVAEAFF. The CDR3 bases are TGTGCCAGCAGCCAAAACAGGGTAGCTGAAGCTTTCTTT. The rearrangement uses TRBV14 and TRBJ1-1; D may be TRBD1 (6 bases). In germline, CDR1 is SGHDN, CDR2 FVKESK. Deletions cut 2 bases from V and 6 bases from J, with 10 bases between. The CDR3 loop spans 13 amino acids.

The chain recombines TRBV18 with TRBJ2-7; 9 bases are a match to TRBD1. The germline V gene has CDR1 KGHSH and CDR2 LQKENI. The length of the CDR3 is 12 residues. The V segment lost 8 bases and the J segment 10 bases; nucleotides outside the gene matches: 9. The CDR3 sequence is CASNRDRAEQYF. The CDR3, as DNA: TGTGCCAGCAACCGGGACAGGGCCGAACAGTACTTC.

The gene calls are TRBV5-1 and TRBJ2-5; weak D call: TRBD2 (6 bases). The germline V gene encodes CDR1 SGHRS and CDR2 YFSETQ. Trimming pared 6 bases from V and 3 bases from J, leaving 18 bases between. This CDR3 comprises 15 residues. This CDR3 reads CASTAMRGGKETQYF. The CDR3 DNA follows: TGCGCCAGCACGGCGATGAGGGGCGGGAAAGAGACCCAGTACTTC.

The chain has TRBV7-9 and TRBJ2-3, with D possibly being TRBD1 (5 bases). Per the germline V gene, CDR1 is SEHNR and CDR2 is FQNEAQ (reference sequence). Trimming shortened V by 2 bases and J by 8 bases, and 17 bases separated the two germline ends. CDR3 length equals 15 residues. The CDR3 spells CASSLQGGVRGTQYF. DNA of the CDR3: TGTGCCAGCAGCTTACAGGGTGGGGTGAGAGGTACGCAGTATTTT.

The V gene is TRBV28, the J gene TRBJ1-4; 10 bases align to TRBD1. CDR3 length: 15 amino acids. CDR1 MDHEN and CDR2 SYDVKM come from the germline V gene. V was pared by 6 bases and J by 6 bases, with 7 bases of the junction left unmatched. The CDR3 is CASSPVTGGDEKLFF. DNA for the CDR3: TGTGCCAGCAGCCCGGTGACAGGGGGCGATGAAAAACTGTTTTTT. The full variable domain, its missing parts supplied by reference TRBV28 and TRBJ1-4, is DVKVTQSSRYLVKRTGEKVFLECVQDMDHENMFWYRQDPGLGLRLIYFSYDVKMKEKGDIPEGYSVSREKKERFSLILESASTNQTSMYLCASSPVTGGDEKLFFGSGTQLSVL.

This chain uses TRBV7-9 with TRBJ1-2; 10 bases map to TRBD1. V shed 4 bases and J 4 bases; nucleotides not matched to a gene: 3. Germline V CDR1 and CDR2: SEHNR, FQNEAQ (reference sequence). This CDR3 contains 14 residues. The CDR3 region is CASSSRQGAYGYTF. CDR3 in DNA: TGTGCCAGCAGCTCCCGACAGGGGGCCTATGGCTACACCTTC.

Written as DNA, the CDR3 is TGTGCCAGCAGCTTAGCATGGCCCCCTAGCGCAGACCCAGCATACAATGAGCAGTTCTTC. Amino acid sequence: CASSLAWPPSADPAYNEQFF. This chain joins TRBV7-2 and TRBJ2-1, with D tentatively TRBD2 (6 bases). V gave up 0 bases and J gave up 4 bases, with 25 bases separating them. CDR1 is SGHTA and CDR2 is FQGNSA in the germline V gene. The CDR3 is 20 amino acids.

V usage is TRBV28 and J usage is TRBJ1-2; D gene uncertain. Trimming took 2 bases from V and 3 from J, leaving 13 bases between them. This CDR3 has 15 residues. In germline, CDR1 is MDHEN, CDR2 SYDVKM. The CDR3 is CASSLSRRDYYGYTF. CDR3 coding DNA: TGTGCCAGCAGTTTAAGCCGAAGAGACTACTATGGCTACACCTTC.

The CDR3 sequence is CASSPQRDTEAFF. In DNA form, the CDR3 reads TGCGCCAGCAGCCCACAGAGAGACACTGAAGCTTTCTTT. The J gene is TRBJ1-1, the V gene TRBV5-1; no reliable D call. CDR1 is SGHRS and CDR2 is YFSETQ in the germline V gene. The germline V and J ends were trimmed by 4 bases and 3 bases, with 10 bases remaining between them. The CDR3 has 13 residues. Combining the CDR3 with reference TRBV5-1 and TRBJ1-1 gives the whole variable domain KAGVTQTPRYLIKTRGQQVTLSCSPISGHRSVSWYQQTPGQGLQFLFEYFSETQRNKGNFPGRFSGRQFSNSRSEMNVSTLELGDSALYLCASSPQRDTEAFFGQGTRLTVV.

The J gene is TRBJ2-2, the V gene TRBV19, with 12 bases that match TRBD1. The J segment lost 6 bases and the V segment lost 6 bases, leaving 8 bases of the junction unmatched. The CDR3 spans 16 residues. CDR1 and CDR2 (germline): LNHDA, SQIVND (reference sequence). CDR3 bases: TGTGCCAGTAGCCGATATGGGGACAGGGGGCCCGGGGAGCTGTTTTTT. The encoded protein is CASSRYGDRGPGELFF.

This clone was seen once. The chain combines TRBV19 with TRBJ2-7; D perhaps matches TRBD1 (5 bases). Germline loops: CDR1 LNHDA, CDR2 SQIVND (reference sequence). This CDR3 is 14 amino acids long. V shed 3 bases and J shed 2 bases, with 11 bases lying between them. This chain's CDR3 is CASSIAQGPYEQYF. The CDR3 region has the DNA TGTGCCAGTAGTATTGCCCAGGGTCCCTACGAGCAGTACTTC. Based on the CDR3 plus reference TRBV19 and TRBJ2-7, the full variable domain is DGGITQSPKYLFRKEGQNVTLSCEQNLNHDAMYWYRQDPGQGLRLIYYSQIVNDFQKGDIAEGYSVSREKKESFPLTVTSAQKNPTAFYLCASSIAQGPYEQYFGPGTRLTVT.